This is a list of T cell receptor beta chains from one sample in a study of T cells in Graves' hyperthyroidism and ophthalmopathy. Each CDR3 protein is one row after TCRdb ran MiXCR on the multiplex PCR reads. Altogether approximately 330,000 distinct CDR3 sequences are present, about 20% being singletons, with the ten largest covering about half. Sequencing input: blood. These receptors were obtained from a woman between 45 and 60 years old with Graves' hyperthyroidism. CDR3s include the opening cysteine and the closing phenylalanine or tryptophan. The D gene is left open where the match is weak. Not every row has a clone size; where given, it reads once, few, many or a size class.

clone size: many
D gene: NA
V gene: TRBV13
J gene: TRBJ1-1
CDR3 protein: CASSSMTVNTEAFF
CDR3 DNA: TGTGCCAGCAGCTCGATGACAGTGAACACTGAAGCTTTCTTT

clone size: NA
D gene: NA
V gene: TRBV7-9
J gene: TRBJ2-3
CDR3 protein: CASSLGHITDTQYF
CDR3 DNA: TGTGCCAGCAGCTTGGGACACATCACGGATACGCAGTATTTT

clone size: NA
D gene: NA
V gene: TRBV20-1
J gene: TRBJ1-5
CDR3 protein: CSARTGINQPQHF
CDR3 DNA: TGCAGTGCTAGAACAGGTATCAATCAGCCCCAGCATTTT

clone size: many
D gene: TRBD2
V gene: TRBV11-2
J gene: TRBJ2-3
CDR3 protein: CASSLGLAPDTQYF
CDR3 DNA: TGTGCCAGCAGCTTAGGACTAGCGCCAGATACGCAGTATTTT

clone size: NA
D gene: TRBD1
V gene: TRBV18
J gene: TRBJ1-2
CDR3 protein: CASSPGGQGAGGYTF
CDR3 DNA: TGTGCCAGCTCACCCGGAGGACAGGGAGCGGGGGGCTACACCTTC

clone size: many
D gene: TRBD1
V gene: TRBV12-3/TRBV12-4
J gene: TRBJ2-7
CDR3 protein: CASSLVGWTGVYEQYF
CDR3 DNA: TGTGCCAGCAGTTTAGTAGGTTGGACAGGAGTCTACGAGCAGTACTTC

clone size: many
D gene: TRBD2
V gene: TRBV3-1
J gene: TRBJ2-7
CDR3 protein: CASSQEGGFEQYF
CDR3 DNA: TGTGCCAGCAGCCAAGAGGGAGGGTTCGAGCAGTACTTC

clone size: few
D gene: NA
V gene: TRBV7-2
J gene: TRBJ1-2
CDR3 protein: CASSLALQAPGGYTF
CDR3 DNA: TGTGCCAGCAGCTTAGCGCTACAGGCCCCGGGGGGCTACACCTTC

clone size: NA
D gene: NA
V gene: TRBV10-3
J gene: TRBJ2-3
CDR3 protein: CAISEGTLSTDTQYF
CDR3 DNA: TGTGCCATCAGTGAGGGGACTCTGAGCACAGATACGCAGTATTTT

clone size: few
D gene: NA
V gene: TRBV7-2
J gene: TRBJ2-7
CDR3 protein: CASSLRWWEAHEQYF
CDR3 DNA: TGTGCCAGCAGCCTCCGGTGGTGGGAGGCCCACGAGCAGTACTTC

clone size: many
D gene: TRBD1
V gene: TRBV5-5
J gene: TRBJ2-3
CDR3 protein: CASSPRWQGDNTQYF
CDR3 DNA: TGTGCCAGCAGCCCCCGATGGCAGGGGGATAATACGCAGTATTTT

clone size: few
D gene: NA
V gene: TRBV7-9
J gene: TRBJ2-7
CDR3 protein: CASTLGQSEQYF
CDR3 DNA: TGTGCCAGCACCTTGGGACAATCCGAGCAGTACTTC

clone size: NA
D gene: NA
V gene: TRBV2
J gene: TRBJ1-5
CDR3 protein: CASSVGGYGNQPQHF
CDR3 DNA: TGTGCCAGCAGTGTTGGGGGTTATGGCAATCAGCCCCAGCATTTT

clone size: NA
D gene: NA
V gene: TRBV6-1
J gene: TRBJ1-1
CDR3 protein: CASSDESRDGNTEAFF
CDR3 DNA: TGTGCCAGCAGTGATGAATCCAGGGACGGGAACACTGAAGCTTTCTTT

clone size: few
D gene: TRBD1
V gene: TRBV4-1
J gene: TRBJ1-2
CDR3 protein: CASSQGQGPNYGYTF
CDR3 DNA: TGCGCCAGCAGCCAAGGACAGGGTCCTAACTATGGCTACACCTTC

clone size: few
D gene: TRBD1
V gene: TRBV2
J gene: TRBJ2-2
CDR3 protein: CASSTGVLSTGELFF
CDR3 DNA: TGTGCCAGCAGTACAGGGGTCTTGAGCACCGGGGAGCTGTTTTTT

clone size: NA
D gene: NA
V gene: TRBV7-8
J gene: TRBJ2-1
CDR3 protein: CASSLASVEQFF
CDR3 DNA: TGTGCCAGCAGCTTAGCGTCCGTTGAGCAGTTCTTC